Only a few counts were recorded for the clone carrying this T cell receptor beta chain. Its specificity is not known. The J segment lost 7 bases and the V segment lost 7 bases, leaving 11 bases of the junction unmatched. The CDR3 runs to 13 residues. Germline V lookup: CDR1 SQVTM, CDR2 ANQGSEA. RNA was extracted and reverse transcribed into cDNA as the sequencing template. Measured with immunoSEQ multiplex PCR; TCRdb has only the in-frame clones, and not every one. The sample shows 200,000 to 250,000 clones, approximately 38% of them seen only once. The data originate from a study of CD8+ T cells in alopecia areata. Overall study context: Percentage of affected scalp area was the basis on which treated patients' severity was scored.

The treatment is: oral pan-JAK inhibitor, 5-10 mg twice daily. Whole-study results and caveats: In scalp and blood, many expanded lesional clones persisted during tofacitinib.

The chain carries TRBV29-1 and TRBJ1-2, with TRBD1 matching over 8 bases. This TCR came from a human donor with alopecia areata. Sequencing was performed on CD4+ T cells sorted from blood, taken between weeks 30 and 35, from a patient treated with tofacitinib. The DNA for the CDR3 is TGCAGCGCCGAAACTAGGACAGGGCCTGGCTACACCTTC. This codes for CSAETRTGPGYTF.